Shown below are 24 T cell receptor beta chains from a single sample sequenced in a study of blood T cell repertoires in COVID-19. Assay used: immunoSEQ multiplex PCR; TCRdb lists only in-frame clones, some missing. The sample comprises approximately 110,000 clones, 85% of which are singletons, and approximately 5% rests with the top ten. Sequencing was performed on peripheral blood. These TCRs come from a woman aged 55-75 years with COVID-19, enrolled during active disease.

This clone was seen repeatedly, ten times or more. The V and J genes are TRBV28 and TRBJ1-1; 7 positions match TRBD1. There are 17 residues in the CDR3. The J segment lost 0 bases and the V segment lost 6 bases, leaving 13 bases of the junction unmatched. Germline lookup yields CDR1 MDHEN and CDR2 SYDVKM. DNA for the CDR3: TGTGCCAGCAGGCCGACAGGGCACCTTCTCATGAACACTGAAGCTTTCTTT. Translating gives CASRPTGHLLMNTEAFF. Drawing the rest from reference TRBV28 and TRBJ1-1, the complete variable domain is DVKVTQSSRYLVKRTGEKVFLECVQDMDHENMFWYRQDPGLGLRLIYFSYDVKMKEKGDIPEGYSVSREKKERFSLILESASTNQTSMYLCASRPTGHLLMNTEAFFGQGTRLTVV.

This clone was counted between two and nine times. The genes are TRBV4-1 and TRBJ2-7; D may be TRBD1 (5 bases). The CDR3 is 17 residues long. The ends were cut back, 3 bases at V and 2 bases at J, with 20 bases in the middle. CDR1 is MGHRA, CDR2 YSYEKL, per germline. Here the CDR3 DNA reads TGCGCCAGCAGCCACTTACCGCCTCGGACACTCACCTACGAGCAGTACTTC. Translating gives CASSHLPPRTLTYEQYF.

The V call is TRBV7-9, the J call TRBJ1-1, with 9 bases matching TRBD1. Germline trimming cut 5 bases from V and 0 bases from J; bases unmatched to any gene: 7. Per the germline V gene, CDR1 is SEHNR and CDR2 is FQNEAQ (reference sequence). The CDR3 has 16 amino acids. CDR3 DNA sequence: TGTGCCAGCAGCCCACAGGGGGCTAGTATGAACACTGAAGCTTTCTTT. Translating gives CASSPQGASMNTEAFF.

DNA of the CDR3: TGTGCCAGCAGCCATCTAGGGGGGGGGCTATACCTCGAGCATCAGCCCCAGCATTTT. It encodes CASSHLGGGLYLEHQPQHF. V gene TRBV16 combines with J gene TRBJ1-5, with D possibly TRBD1 on 6 matching bases. Between the trimmed V and J ends, which lost 3 bases and 5 bases, there was a span of 26 bases. Germline loops: CDR1 KGHSY, CDR2 FQNENV. This CDR3 contains 19 residues.

The CDR3 DNA is TGTGCCAGCAGCGTAGGGGACAGGGGATATGGGGAGCTGTTTTTT. Translated, it gives CASSVGDRGYGELFF. The rearrangement uses TRBV9 and TRBJ2-2; 10 nucleotides line up with TRBD1. Germline V gives CDR1 SGDLS, CDR2 YYNGEE. This CDR3 comprises 15 residues. V dropped 0 bases and J dropped 8; count of bases not matched to a gene: 4.

This chain links TRBV11-2 with TRBJ2-3, with TRBD2 matching over 8 bases. With V trimmed by 4 bases and J by 5 bases, 14 bases remained unmatched. The germline gives CDR1 SGHAT, CDR2 FQNNGV. The CDR3 has 17 residues. The CDR3 protein is CASSYGLARGYGDTQYF. The DNA for the CDR3 is TGTGCCAGCAGCTACGGACTAGCTCGGGGGTACGGAGATACGCAGTATTTT.

This chain uses TRBV19 with TRBJ2-1; D is unresolved. CDR3 size: 15 residues. Germline lookup yields CDR1 LNHDA and CDR2 SQIVND (reference sequence). V gave up 1 base and J gave up 8 bases, with 15 bases separating them. This chain's CDR3 is CASSIGLVSSYEQFF. The CDR3 DNA is TGTGCCAGTAGTATAGGGCTAGTTTCTTCTTATGAGCAGTTCTTC.

The chain combines TRBV6-5 with TRBJ1-1; 7 bases are shared with TRBD1. The CDR3 sequence is 15 residues long. Germline V lookup: CDR1 MNHEY, CDR2 SVGAGI. V trimming: 0 bases; J trimming: 5 bases; junction bases outside the gene matches: 6. The CDR3, as DNA: TGTGCCAGCAGTTACTCAAACACAGGGGAAACTGAAGCTTTCTTT. This codes for CASSYSNTGETEAFF.

The chain combines TRBV4-2 with TRBJ2-6; TRBD2 agrees at 10 bases. The CDR3 extends over 19 amino acids. V lost 0 bases and J lost 0; bases outside the gene matches: 5. Germline V gene sequence: CDR1 LGHNA, CDR2 YNFKEQ. The CDR3 is CASSQEAGGFFSGANVLTF. CDR3 sequence (DNA): TGTGCCAGCAGCCAAGAAGCGGGGGGGTTCTTCTCTGGGGCCAACGTCCTGACTTTC.

The V call is TRBV7-3, the J call TRBJ1-1; TRBD1 matches 7 bases. The CDR3 has 14 residues. The trim removed 5 bases at V and 5 bases at J, leaving 8 bases unmatched. CDR1 and CDR2 from the germline V gene are SGHTA and FQGTGA. CDR3 nucleotide sequence: TGTGCCAGCAGCACCCAAACAGGGGTAACTGAAGCTTTCTTT. Its translation: CASSTQTGVTEAFF.

This clone was observed once. The rearrangement joins TRBV11-1 to TRBJ2-2; weak D call: TRBD2 (7 bases). The germline V and J ends were trimmed by 1 base and 1 base, with 10 bases remaining between them. The CDR3 is 16 residues long. Germline V gene sequence: CDR1 SGHAT, CDR2 FQDESV (reference sequence). In DNA, the CDR3 is TGTGCCAGCAGCTTAGAAGCGGGACAGAACACCGGGGAGCTGTTTTTT. Protein: CASSLEAGQNTGELFF.

This chain joins TRBV7-9 and TRBJ2-3; 11 nucleotides agree with TRBD2. There are 16 residues in the CDR3. The germline CDR1 and CDR2 sequences are SEHNR and FQNEAQ (reference sequence). With V trimmed by 5 bases and J by 1 base, 5 bases remained unmatched. The CDR3 spells CASSILAGDRTDTQYF. DNA of the CDR3: TGTGCCAGCAGCATACTAGCGGGGGACCGCACAGATACGCAGTATTTT.

The chain recombines TRBV3-1 (or the pseudogene TRBV3-2) with TRBJ1-4, with D unresolved. CDR1 and CDR2 from the germline V gene are LGHDT and YNNKEL (reference sequence). This CDR3 has 14 amino acids. Deletions cut 0 bases from V and 5 bases from J, with 7 bases between. The CDR3 is CASSQDIENEKLFF. The CDR3 region has the DNA TGTGCCAGCAGCCAAGATATAGAGAATGAAAAACTGTTTTTT.

The gene calls are TRBV19 and TRBJ2-3, with D perhaps matching TRBD2 (6 bases). Per germline, CDR1 LNHDA and CDR2 SQIVND (reference sequence). Trimming stripped 1 base from V and 7 bases from J, with 12 bases between. CDR3 size: 14 residues. DNA for the CDR3: TGTGCCAGTAGTATAGGGGGGGTCACTTATACGCAGTATTTT. Translated, it gives CASSIGGVTYTQYF.

This clone was seen more than once but under ten times. The rearrangement joins TRBV19 to TRBJ1-2; 8 nucleotides align to TRBD1. Per germline, CDR1 LNHDA and CDR2 SQIVND (reference sequence). V lost 8 bases to trimming and J lost 4 bases; unmatched junction nucleotides: 15. The CDR3 totals 16 residues. The CDR3, as DNA: TGTGCCAGTGGACAGAAAACAGGGGGGGACCTCTATGGCTACACCTTC. Translating it yields CASGQKTGGDLYGYTF.

V usage is TRBV19 and J usage is TRBJ1-2, with 9 bases identical to TRBD1. There are 13 residues in the CDR3. Trimming removed 5 bases from V and 8 bases from J; junction bases left unmatched: 6. CDR1 and CDR2 from the germline V gene are LNHDA and SQIVND (reference sequence). In DNA form, the CDR3 reads TGTGCCAGTAGTGGCCGGGACAGGGAGGGCTACACCTTC. It yields the protein CASSGRDREGYTF.

The J gene is TRBJ1-2, the V gene TRBV2; no firm D call. The germline V gene encodes CDR1 SNHLY and CDR2 FYNNEI. Trimming left V 6 bases short and J 3 bases short, with 8 bases between. The CDR3 has 12 amino acids. The CDR3 DNA is TGTGCCAGCAGCTGGGGAGACTATGGCTACACCTTC. This codes for CASSWGDYGYTF.

This clone was recorded once. The chain couples TRBV6-5 to TRBJ1-3, with TRBD1 identical over 7 bases. Germline loops: CDR1 MNHEY, CDR2 SVGAGI. This CDR3 is 13 amino acids long. V shed 5 bases and J 7 bases; nucleotides not matched to a gene: 5. CDR3 nucleotide sequence: TGTGCCAGCAGTCGTTCACAGGGGAACACCATATATTTT. Translation gives CASSRSQGNTIYF.

The chain recombines TRBV5-4 with TRBJ2-6; 12 nucleotides agree with TRBD1. Looked up from germline, CDR1 is SGHNT and CDR2 is YYREEE (reference sequence). The CDR3 has 17 residues. The V and J ends lost 3 bases and 1 base, in that order; junction bases with no gene match: 2. The chain's CDR3 is CASSSGQGASGANVLTF. CDR3 coding DNA: TGTGCCAGCAGCTCGGGACAGGGGGCATCTGGGGCCAACGTCCTGACTTTC.

The CDR3 sequence: CASSPSLGQYEQYF. The CDR3 DNA reads TGTGCCAGCAGCCCATCACTGGGCCAGTACGAGCAGTACTTC. The chain couples TRBV9 to TRBJ2-7; D is uncertain. Per germline, CDR1 SGDLS and CDR2 YYNGEE. Trimming left V 4 bases short and J 4 bases short, with 15 bases between. This CDR3 comprises 14 residues. Variable domain in full (rest from reference TRBV9 and TRBJ2-7): DSGVTQTPKHLITATGQRVTLRCSPRSGDLSVYWYQQSLDQGLQFLIQYYNGEERAKGNILERFSAQQFPDLHSELNLSSLELGDSALYFCASSPSLGQYEQYFGPGTRLTVT.

V and J are TRBV2 and TRBJ1-2, with 7 bases matching TRBD1. The V segment lost 1 base and the J segment 8 bases; nucleotides outside the gene matches: 4. Germline V CDR1 and CDR2: SNHLY, FYNNEI. The CDR3 totals 13 residues. The CDR3 nucleotides read TGTGCCAGCAGTGAAGGACAGGGAATCGGCTACACCTTC. This codes for CASSEGQGIGYTF.

This clone has just a few counts. This chain links TRBV5-1 with TRBJ2-7; TRBD1 is a possible D gene (5 bases). Germline V CDR1 and CDR2: SGHRS, YFSETQ. The CDR3 length is 15 residues. V shed 4 bases and J shed 2 bases, with 16 bases lying between them. The CDR3 loop reads CASSTGREGAYEQYF. The CDR3 DNA reads TGCGCCAGCAGCACCGGACGTGAAGGGGCCTACGAGCAGTACTTC.

The chain links TRBV24-1 to TRBJ2-7; maybe TRBD1 (6 bases). V shed 6 bases and J shed 1 base, with 12 bases lying between them. The CDR3 contains 14 residues. Germline V gives CDR1 KGHDR, CDR2 SFDVKD. CDR3 DNA sequence: TGTGCCACCAGTCCGCCAGGGGATTCCTACGAGCAGTACTTC. It is translated as CATSPPGDSYEQYF.

This chain links TRBV6-2 or TRBV6-3 with TRBJ2-3, with 10 bases aligning to TRBD2. The CDR3 consists of 17 residues. Trimming cost V 4 bases and J 2 bases; bases outside gene matches: 9. Germline loops: CDR1 MNHEY, CDR2 SVGEGT. In nucleotides, the CDR3 is TGTGCCAGCAGTTCCATCCTAGCGGGGGCGTACACAGATACGCAGTATTTT. Protein: CASSSILAGAYTDTQYF.